This TCR beta chain was sequenced during a study of cytomegalovirus exposure and HLA in healthy donors. About the research overall: Roughly four fifths of roughly 430 genotyped donors fell in the Caucasian-associated ancestry cluster.

Findings and limits, study-wide: One cluster of highly shared sequence variants probably arose as a sequencing artifact. Looking again later, the authors saw that most CMV-associated TCR beta chains seemed HLA-restricted. Association of a missense DCLRE1C variant with TCR beta V- and J-gene trimming was reported in a later analysis.

The length of the CDR3 is 15 residues. CDR1 SGHAT and CDR2 FQNNGV come from the germline V gene. V gave up 0 bases and J gave up 6 bases, with 12 bases separating them. 60 Vbeta and 13 Jbeta primers were used in PCR. Sequenced by immunoSEQ multiplex PCR; TCRdb stores in-frame clones only, minus some. The sample lists some 170,000 clones, 80% to 90% occurring once. A remark on this clone: Its antigen is currently unknown.

The chain combines TRBV11-2 with TRBJ1-5, with D possibly TRBD1 on 5 matching bases. This clonotype originated in a woman in her twenties or thirties in good health and CMV-seropositive. The sequencing sample was made of PBMCs. CDR3 loop: CASSLDTRRGQPQHF. The CDR3 nucleotides are TGTGCCAGCAGCTTAGATACTCGGAGGGGTCAGCCCCAGCATTTT.